The 5 T cell receptor beta chains below were found in one sample sequenced in a study of blood T cell repertoires in COVID-19. Assay: immunoSEQ multiplex PCR; the TCRdb copy retains only in-frame clones and omits some. In the table there are approximately 200,000 clones, about 85% of which are singletons. The specimen sequenced was PBMCs or T cells enriched from blood (not recorded which). The receptors were gathered from a woman aged 25 to 45 who had recovered from COVID-19.

This CDR3 is CASSPTLTGTGELFF. In DNA form, the CDR3 reads TGTGCCAGCAGCCCCACCTTGACGGGGACCGGGGAGCTGTTTTTT. This chain connects TRBV5-5 to TRBJ2-2; tentatively, D is TRBD2 (5 bases). Germline CDR1 is SGHKS and CDR2 is YYEKEE (reference sequence). The CDR3 length is 15 residues. Trimming removed 4 bases from V and 5 bases from J, with 15 bases in between.

The chain combines TRBV5-1 with TRBJ1-3; D not certain. CDR1 is SGHRS, CDR2 YFSETQ, per germline. The CDR3 runs 16 residues. Trimming removed 3 bases from V and 5 bases from J, with 18 bases in between. CDR3 sequence: CASSSREGDHRNTIYF. The CDR3 DNA follows: TGCGCCAGCAGCTCCCGGGAGGGCGACCATCGAAACACCATATATTTT.

This chain uses TRBV30 with TRBJ1-6; a weak D match, TRBD1 (6 bases). Trimming took off 0 bases at V and 5 bases at J, with 11 bases between the two ends. The CDR3 loop spans 15 amino acids. CDR1 GTSNPN and CDR2 SVGIG come from the germline V gene (reference sequence). The CDR3 DNA reads as TGTGCCTGGAGTGTAGGGACACGAGATAATTCACCCCTCCACTTT. Amino acids: CAWSVGTRDNSPLHF. The variable domain in full, completed from reference TRBV30 and TRBJ1-6, reads SQTIHQWPATLVQPVGSPLSLECTVEGTSNPNLYWYRQAAGRGLQLLFYSVGIGQISSEVPQNLSASRPQDRQFILSSKKLLLSDSGFYLCAWSVGTRDNSPLHFGNGTRLTVT.

The rearrangement joins TRBV7-2 to TRBJ2-2; 7 positions match TRBD2. CDR1 is SGHTA, CDR2 FQGNSA, per germline. The CDR3 is made up of 14 amino acids. V dropped 5 bases and J dropped 4; count of bases not matched to a gene: 4. CDR3 amino acids: CASSPLAATGELFF. The DNA for the CDR3 is TGTGCCAGCAGCCCCCTAGCGGCCACCGGGGAGCTGTTTTTT.

The chain couples TRBV19 to TRBJ2-1, with D possibly being TRBD1 (6 bases). The V gene's germline CDR1 is LNHDA and CDR2 SQIVND (reference sequence). The length of the CDR3 is 15 residues. The V and J ends lost 1 base and 6 bases respectively, with 13 bases between them. CDR3 region: CASSIVTTGSNEQFF. For the CDR3, the DNA is TGTGCCAGTAGTATAGTCACCACAGGGAGCAATGAGCAGTTCTTC.